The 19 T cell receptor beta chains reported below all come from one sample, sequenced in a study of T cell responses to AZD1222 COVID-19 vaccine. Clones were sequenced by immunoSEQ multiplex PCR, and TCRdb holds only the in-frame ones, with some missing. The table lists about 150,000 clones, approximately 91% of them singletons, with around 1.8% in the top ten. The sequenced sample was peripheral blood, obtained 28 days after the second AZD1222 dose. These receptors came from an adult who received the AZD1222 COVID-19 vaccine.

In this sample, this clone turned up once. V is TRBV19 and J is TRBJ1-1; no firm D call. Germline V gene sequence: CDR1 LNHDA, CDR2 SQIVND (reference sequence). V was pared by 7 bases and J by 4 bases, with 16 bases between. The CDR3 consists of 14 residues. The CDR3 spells CASTNRRDGTEAFF. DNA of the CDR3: TGTGCCAGTACCAATAGAAGGGATGGCACTGAAGCTTTCTTT.

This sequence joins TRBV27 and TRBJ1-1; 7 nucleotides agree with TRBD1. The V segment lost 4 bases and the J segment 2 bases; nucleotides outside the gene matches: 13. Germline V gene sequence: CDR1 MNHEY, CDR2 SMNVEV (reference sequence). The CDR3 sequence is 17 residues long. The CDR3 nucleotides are TGTGCCAGCAGTTCCAGGGCCTTAGACAGGGAAAACACTGAAGCTTTCTTT. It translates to CASSSRALDRENTEAFF.

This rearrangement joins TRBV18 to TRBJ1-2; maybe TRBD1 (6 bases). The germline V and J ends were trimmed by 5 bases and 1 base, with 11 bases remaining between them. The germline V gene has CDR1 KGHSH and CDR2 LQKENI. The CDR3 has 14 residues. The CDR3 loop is CASSTRTDNYGYTF. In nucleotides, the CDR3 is TGTGCCAGCTCAACCCGGACAGATAACTATGGCTACACCTTC.

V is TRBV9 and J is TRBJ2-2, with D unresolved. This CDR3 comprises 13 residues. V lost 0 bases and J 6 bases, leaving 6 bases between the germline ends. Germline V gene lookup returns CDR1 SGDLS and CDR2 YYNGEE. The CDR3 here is CASSVVGAGELFF. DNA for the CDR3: TGTGCCAGCAGCGTAGTTGGGGCCGGGGAGCTGTTTTTT.

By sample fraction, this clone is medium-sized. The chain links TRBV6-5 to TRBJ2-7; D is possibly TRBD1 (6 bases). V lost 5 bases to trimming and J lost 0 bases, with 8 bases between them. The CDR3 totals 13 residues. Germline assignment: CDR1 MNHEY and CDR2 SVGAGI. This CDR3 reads CASSTGSSYEQYF. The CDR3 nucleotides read TGTGCCAGCAGTACAGGGTCCTCCTACGAGCAGTACTTC.

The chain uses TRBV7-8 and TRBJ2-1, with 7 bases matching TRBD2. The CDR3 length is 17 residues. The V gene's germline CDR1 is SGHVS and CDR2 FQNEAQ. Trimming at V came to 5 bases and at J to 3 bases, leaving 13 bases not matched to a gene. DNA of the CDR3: TGTGCCAGCAGCAAGAGACTAGCTGGGTTTTTCTACAATGAGCAGTTCTTC. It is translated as CASSKRLAGFFYNEQFF.

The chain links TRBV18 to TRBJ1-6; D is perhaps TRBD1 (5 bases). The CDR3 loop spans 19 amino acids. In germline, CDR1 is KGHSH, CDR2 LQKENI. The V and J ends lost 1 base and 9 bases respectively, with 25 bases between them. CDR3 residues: CASSPLPGSLRSGGSPLHF. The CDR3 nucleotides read TGTGCCAGCTCACCACTCCCGGGATCGCTCAGGTCCGGGGGTTCACCCCTCCACTTT.

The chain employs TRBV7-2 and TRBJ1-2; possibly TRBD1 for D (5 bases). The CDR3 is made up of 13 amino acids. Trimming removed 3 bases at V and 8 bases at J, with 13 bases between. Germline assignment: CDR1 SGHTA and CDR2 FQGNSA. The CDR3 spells CASSFSGTRGYTF. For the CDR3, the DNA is TGTGCCAGCAGCTTTTCAGGGACTCGAGGCTACACCTTC.

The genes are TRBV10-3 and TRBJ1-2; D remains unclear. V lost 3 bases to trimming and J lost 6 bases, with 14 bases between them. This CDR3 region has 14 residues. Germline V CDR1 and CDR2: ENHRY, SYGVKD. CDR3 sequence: CAISDLSGRDGYTF. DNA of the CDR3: TGTGCCATCAGTGACCTTTCGGGGAGGGATGGCTACACCTTC.

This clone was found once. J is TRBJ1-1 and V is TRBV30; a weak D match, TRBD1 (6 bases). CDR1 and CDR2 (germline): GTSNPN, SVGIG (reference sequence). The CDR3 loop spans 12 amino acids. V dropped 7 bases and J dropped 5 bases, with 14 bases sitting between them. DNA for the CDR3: TGTGCCTACACAACAGGGCGAACTGAAGCTTTCTTT. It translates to CAYTTGRTEAFF.

The CDR3 loop is CASRTDRGTYGYTF. Written as DNA, the CDR3 is TGTGCCAGTAGGACGGACAGGGGGACCTATGGCTACACCTTC. The chain carries TRBV19 and TRBJ1-2; 10 nucleotides align to TRBD1. V gave up 6 bases and J gave up 4 bases; unmatched junction bases: 5. The V gene's germline CDR1 is LNHDA and CDR2 SQIVND (reference sequence). This CDR3 contains 14 residues.

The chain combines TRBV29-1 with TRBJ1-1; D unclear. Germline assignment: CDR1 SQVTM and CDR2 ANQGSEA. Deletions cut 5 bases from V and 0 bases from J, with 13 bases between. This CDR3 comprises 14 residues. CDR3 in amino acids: CSVIGAGMNTEAFF. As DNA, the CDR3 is TGCAGCGTTATCGGAGCGGGCATGAACACTGAAGCTTTCTTT.

The CDR3 spells CASSLASGGPYNEQFF. CDR3 DNA: TGTGCCAGCAGCTTAGCTAGCGGGGGCCCCTACAATGAGCAGTTCTTC. The J gene is TRBJ2-1, the V gene TRBV11-2; 10 bases map to TRBD2. The V segment lost 1 base and the J segment 2 bases; nucleotides outside the gene matches: 2. The CDR3 has 16 amino acids. Germline loops: CDR1 SGHAT, CDR2 FQNNGV.

The CDR3 bases are TGCAGTGGACTAGCGGGAGTCACCGGGGAGCTGTTTTTT. Residues: CSGLAGVTGELFF. The gene calls are TRBV29-1 and TRBJ2-2; 13 nucleotides line up with TRBD2. Per germline, CDR1 SQVTM and CDR2 ANQGSEA. This CDR3 spans 13 amino acids.

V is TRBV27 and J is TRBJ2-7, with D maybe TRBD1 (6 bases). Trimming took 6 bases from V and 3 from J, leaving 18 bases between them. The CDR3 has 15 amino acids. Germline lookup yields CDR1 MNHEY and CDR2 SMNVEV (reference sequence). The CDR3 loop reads CASRFANRDYYEQYF. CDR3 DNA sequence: TGTGCCAGCAGATTCGCGAACAGGGATTACTACGAGCAGTACTTC.

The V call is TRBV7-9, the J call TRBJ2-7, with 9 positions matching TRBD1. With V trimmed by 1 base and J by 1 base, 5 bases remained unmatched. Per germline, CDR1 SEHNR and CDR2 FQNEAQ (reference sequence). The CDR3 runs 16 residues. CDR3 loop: CASSLDRGTGSYEQYF. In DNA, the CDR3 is TGTGCCAGCAGCTTAGACCGGGGGACAGGGTCCTACGAGCAGTACTTC. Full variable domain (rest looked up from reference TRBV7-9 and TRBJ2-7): DTGVSQNPRHKITKRGQNVTFRCDPISEHNRLYWYRQTLGQGPEFLTYFQNEAQLEKSRLLSDRFSAERPKGSFSTLEIQRTEQGDSAMYLCASSLDRGTGSYEQYFGPGTRLTVT.

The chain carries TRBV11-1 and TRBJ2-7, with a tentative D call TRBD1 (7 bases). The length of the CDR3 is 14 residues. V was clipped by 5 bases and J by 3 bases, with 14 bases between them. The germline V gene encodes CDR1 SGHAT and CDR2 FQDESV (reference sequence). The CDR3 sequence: CASSPGGTDYEQYF. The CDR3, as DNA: TGTGCCAGCAGCCCAGGGGGGACAGACTACGAGCAGTACTTC.

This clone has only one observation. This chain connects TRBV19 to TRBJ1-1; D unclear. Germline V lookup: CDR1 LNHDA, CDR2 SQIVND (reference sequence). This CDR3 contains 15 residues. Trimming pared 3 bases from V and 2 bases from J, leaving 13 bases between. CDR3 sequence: CASSIGRRANTEAFF. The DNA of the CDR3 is TGTGCCAGTAGTATCGGTCGTCGGGCCAACACTGAAGCTTTCTTT.

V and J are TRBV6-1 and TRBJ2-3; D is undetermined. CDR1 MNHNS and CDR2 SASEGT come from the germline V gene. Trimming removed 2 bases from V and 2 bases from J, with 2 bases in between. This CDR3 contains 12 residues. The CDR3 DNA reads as TGTGCCAGCAGTGAATACACAGATACGCAGTATTTT. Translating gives CASSEYTDTQYF.